This T cell receptor beta chain was obtained from a study of cytomegalovirus exposure and HLA in healthy donors. The study ran its PCR with 60 Vbeta and 13 Jbeta primers. The repertoire was sequenced with immunoSEQ multiplex PCR; TCRdb's copy has only in-frame clones and lacks some. Among 150,000 to 200,000 clones listed, roughly 87% were seen once. In germline, CDR1 is SGDLS, CDR2 YYNGEE. V was pared by 3 bases and J by 4 bases, with 13 bases between. CDR3 length equals 15 residues. This chain joins TRBV9 and TRBJ2-2; TRBD2 might be the D (5 bases). Sequencing used PBMCs. This TCR came from a man aged 45 to 65 in good health and CMV-seropositive. The CDR3 spells CASSAPSEVTGELFF. CDR3 bases: TGTGCCAGCAGCGCACCTTCGGAGGTCACCGGGGAGCTGTTTTTT.